Below are 26 T cell receptor beta chains sequenced from a single sample in a study of OX40 agonist ivuxolimab in advanced cancers. TCRdb's table, derived via immunoSEQ multiplex PCR, lists solely in-frame clones and lacks some. The sample gives tens of thousands of clones, less than 90% of which show up once; just under 25% is in the top ten. The material sequenced was CD4+ or CD8+ T cells sorted from blood, taken in a trial of the OX40 agonist ivuxolimab. The source is an adult with an advanced solid tumor such as melanoma, head and neck, liver or kidney cancer.

This chain uses TRBV7-2 with TRBJ1-1; possibly TRBD1 for D (5 bases). V was trimmed by 1 base and J by 0 bases, leaving 9 bases between them. This CDR3 spans 15 amino acids. Germline CDR1 and CDR2: SGHTA and FQGNSA. CDR3 sequence reads: CASSLGTHMNTEAFF. The CDR3 DNA is TGTGCCAGCAGCTTAGGGACACATATGAACACTGAAGCTTTCTTT.

The rearrangement links TRBV6-1 to TRBJ2-7, with 7 bases aligning to TRBD1. This CDR3 is 13 amino acids long. With V trimmed by 2 bases and J by 5 bases, 3 bases remained unmatched. The germline CDR1 and CDR2 sequences are MNHNS and SASEGT. DNA of the CDR3: TGTGCCAGCAGTGAAACAGGGGCGAACGAGCAGTACTTC. The encoded protein is CASSETGANEQYF.

J is TRBJ2-3 and V is TRBV1; the DNA was not compared with TRBD2, the D call given in the table. TRBV1 is marked as a pseudogene. The CDR3 is made up of 20 amino acids. Written as DNA, the CDR3 is TGCACCAGCAGCCCGAAAGACCCCGGGACTAGCGGGGGGGGCACAGATACGCAGTATTTT. Its translation: CTSSPKDPGTSGGGTDTQYF.

This clone has just a few counts. V is TRBV5-1 and J is TRBJ1-6, with a possible D match to TRBD1 (5 bases). Trimming removed 2 bases at V and 9 bases at J, with 12 bases between. The germline gives CDR1 SGHRS, CDR2 YFSETQ. The CDR3 sequence is 14 residues long. The CDR3 sequence is CASSFAGVGSPLHF. In nucleotides, the CDR3 is TGCGCCAGCAGCTTCGCGGGGGTCGGTTCACCCCTCCACTTT. The complete variable domain, with remaining parts taken from reference TRBV5-1 and TRBJ1-6, reads KAGVTQTPRYLIKTRGQQVTLSCSPISGHRSVSWYQQTPGQGLQFLFEYFSETQRNKGNFPGRFSGRQFSNSRSEMNVSTLELGDSALYLCASSFAGVGSPLHFGNGTRLTVT.

V and J are TRBV11-3 and TRBJ1-6; D gene ambiguous. V was clipped by 5 bases and J by 11 bases, with 19 bases between them. CDR1 is SGHNT, CDR2 YENEEA, per germline. The length of the CDR3 is 15 residues. For the CDR3, the DNA is TGTGCCAGCAGCGAGAACGGGTTGTTGGGTGCACCCCTCCACTTT. It translates to CASSENGLLGAPLHF. The whole variable domain, remainder taken from reference TRBV11-3 and TRBJ1-6, is EAGVVQSPRYKIIEKKQPVAFWCNPISGHNTLYWYLQNLGQGPELLIRYENEEAVDDSQLPKDRFSAERLKGVDSTLKIQPAELGDSAVYLCASSENGLLGAPLHFGNGTRLTVT.

This clone showed up just once. V usage is TRBV4-3 and J usage is TRBJ2-1; 9 bases fit TRBD2. The CDR3 spans 19 residues. After removal of 4 bases from V and 0 bases from J, the junction contained 13 bases not matched to a gene. Per germline, CDR1 LGHNA and CDR2 YSLEER. The CDR3 here is CASSRGELAGPLSYNEQFF. In DNA, the CDR3 is TGCGCCAGCAGCCGAGGCGAACTAGCGGGTCCCCTCTCCTACAATGAGCAGTTCTTC.

The chain has TRBV2 and TRBJ2-7; D is unclear. The germline V and J ends were trimmed by 5 bases and 1 base, with 6 bases remaining between them. The CDR3 has 12 amino acids. In germline, CDR1 is SNHLY, CDR2 FYNNEI. The CDR3 spells CASSPRSYEQYF. CDR3 bases: TGTGCCAGCAGTCCGAGATCCTACGAGCAGTACTTC.

The chain combines TRBV12-5 with TRBJ2-1, with D hard to call. The CDR3 covers 11 residues. Between the trimmed V and J ends, which lost 7 bases and 4 bases, there was a span of 5 bases. CDR1 and CDR2 from the germline V gene are LGHNT and FRNRAP. The CDR3, as DNA: TGTGCTAGTGCCGGGTACAATGAGCAGTTCTTC. As protein: CASAGYNEQFF. The whole variable domain, remainder taken from reference TRBV12-5 and TRBJ2-1, is DARVTQTPRHKVTEMGQEVTMRCQPILGHNTVFWYRQTMMQGLELLAYFRNRAPLDDSGMPKDRFSAEMPDATLATLKIQPSEPRDSAVYFCASAGYNEQFFGPGTRLTVL.

This rearrangement joins TRBV28 to TRBJ1-4; D not certain. The CDR3 spans 15 residues. Germline-derived CDR1 and CDR2 are MDHEN and SYDVKM. Trimming pared 3 bases from V and 5 bases from J, leaving 13 bases between. The CDR3 sequence: CASSLAGESNEKLFF. CDR3 nucleotide sequence: TGTGCCAGCAGTTTGGCCGGGGAAAGCAATGAAAAACTGTTTTTT. Variable domain in full (rest from reference TRBV28 and TRBJ1-4): DVKVTQSSRYLVKRTGEKVFLECVQDMDHENMFWYRQDPGLGLRLIYFSYDVKMKEKGDIPEGYSVSREKKERFSLILESASTNQTSMYLCASSLAGESNEKLFFGSGTQLSVL.

The rearrangement uses TRBV7-9 and TRBJ2-3; 7 bases match TRBD2. The length of the CDR3 is 18 residues. The junction had 16 bases not matched to a gene; V was cut back by 4 bases and J by 3 bases. Germline CDR1 reads SEHNR; CDR2 reads FQNEAQ (reference sequence). This CDR3 reads CASSSAGAGVFSTDTQYF. DNA of the CDR3: TGTGCCAGCAGCTCCGCCGGGGCGGGAGTTTTTTCGACAGATACGCAGTATTTT.

This chain connects TRBV13 to TRBJ1-1; D gene unclear. CDR1 is PRHDT and CDR2 is FYEKMQ in the germline V gene (reference sequence). V lost 3 bases, J lost 2 bases, and 4 bases lay in between. The CDR3 has 12 amino acids. CDR3 DNA: TGTGCCAGCAGCTTTGCAAACACTGAAGCTTTCTTT. It translates to CASSFANTEAFF.

J is TRBJ2-7 and V is TRBV4-3, with 7 positions matching TRBD2. CDR3 length: 15 amino acids. Germline V CDR1 and CDR2: LGHNA, YSLEER. After removal of 1 base from V and 2 bases from J, the junction contained 5 bases not matched to a gene. CDR3 loop: CASSQVKRGPYEQYF. CDR3 DNA sequence: TGCGCCAGCAGCCAAGTGAAGCGGGGACCCTACGAGCAGTACTTC.

In nucleotides, the CDR3 is TGTGCCTGGAGTGGGGGAAGGCACCCAACTGAAGCTTTCTTT. Translation gives CAWSGGRHPTEAFF. The rearrangement joins TRBV30 to TRBJ1-1; the D is unclear. Germline V gene lookup returns CDR1 GTSNPN and CDR2 SVGIG (reference sequence). The CDR3 spans 14 residues. The ends were cut back, 1 base at V and 5 bases at J, with 14 bases in the middle.

The chain employs TRBV15 and TRBJ2-1, with 7 bases that match TRBD2. The CDR3 runs to 14 residues. The germline CDR1 and CDR2 sequences are LNHNV and YYDKDF (reference sequence). The ends lost 9 bases at V and 5 bases at J; junction bases unmatched: 10. CDR3 nucleotides: TGTGCCACGACGGGGGGATCGACGAACAATGAGCAGTTCTTC. Residues: CATTGGSTNNEQFF.

The V call is TRBV7-9, the J call TRBJ2-7; 12 nucleotides agree with TRBD1. This CDR3 spans 16 amino acids. Trimming took 6 bases from V and 7 from J; bases not matched to a gene: 13. Germline lookup yields CDR1 SEHNR and CDR2 FQNEAQ (reference sequence). CDR3 sequence (DNA): TGTGCCAGCAGAGACCCCCGGGACAGGGGGCAAGGGGAGCAGTACTTC. Protein: CASRDPRDRGQGEQYF. The full variable domain, its missing parts supplied by reference TRBV7-9 and TRBJ2-7, is DTGVSQNPRHKITKRGQNVTFRCDPISEHNRLYWYRQTLGQGPEFLTYFQNEAQLEKSRLLSDRFSAERPKGSFSTLEIQRTEQGDSAMYLCASRDPRDRGQGEQYFGPGTRLTVT.

V is TRBV7-9 and J is TRBJ1-2; the match to TRBD1 covers 10 bases. V lost 7 bases and J lost 6; bases outside the gene matches: 5. Germline V gene sequence: CDR1 SEHNR, CDR2 FQNEAQ (reference sequence). The CDR3 has 13 residues. This CDR3 is CASIPDRGDGYTF. The CDR3 nucleotides read TGTGCCAGCATCCCGGACAGGGGGGATGGCTACACCTTC.

This rearrangement joins TRBV5-4 to TRBJ2-7; 7 bases align to TRBD2. The germline V gene encodes CDR1 SGHNT and CDR2 YYREEE (reference sequence). This CDR3 region has 14 residues. J was trimmed by 0 bases and V by 2 bases; bases with no gene match: 2. The CDR3 protein is CASSFGLGSYEQYF. Written as DNA, the CDR3 is TGTGCCAGCAGCTTCGGACTAGGCTCCTACGAGCAGTACTTC.

V is TRBV13 and J is TRBJ2-7, with 7 bases aligning to TRBD2. There are 15 residues in the CDR3. The germline V gene encodes CDR1 PRHDT and CDR2 FYEKMQ (reference sequence). V was clipped by 1 base and J by 3 bases; unmatched bases: 6. CDR3 bases: TGTGCCAGCAGCTTAGTAGGGGAGGGTCTCTACGAGCAGTACTTC. Its translation is CASSLVGEGLYEQYF. The full variable domain, completed using reference TRBV13 and TRBJ2-7, is AAGVIQSPRHLIKEKRETATLKCYPIPRHDTVYWYQQGPGQDPQFLISFYEKMQSDKGSIPDRFSAQQFSDYHSELNMSSLELGDSALYFCASSLVGEGLYEQYFGPGTRLTVT.

The chain is built from TRBV4-3 and TRBJ1-5; D possibly corresponds to TRBD1 (5 bases). This CDR3 spans 15 amino acids. Between the trimmed V and J ends, which lost 1 base and 7 bases, there was a span of 14 bases. Germline loops: CDR1 LGHNA, CDR2 YSLEER. The CDR3 protein is CASSQVIWGVQPQHF. CDR3 in DNA: TGCGCCAGCAGCCAAGTAATTTGGGGGGTACAGCCCCAGCATTTT.

This rearrangement joins TRBV7-9 to TRBJ2-5, with 11 bases identical to TRBD1. Germline V gene data show CDR1 as SEHNR and CDR2 as FQNEAQ (reference sequence). The junction had 6 bases not matched to a gene; V was cut back by 4 bases and J by 2 bases. The CDR3 covers 16 residues. The CDR3 protein is CASSYGDRGIQETQYF. DNA of the CDR3: TGTGCCAGCAGCTATGGGGACAGGGGGATTCAAGAGACCCAGTACTTC.

This chain links TRBV15 with TRBJ2-1; D is uncertain. Germline V CDR1 and CDR2: LNHNV, YYDKDF (reference sequence). CDR3 length: 12 amino acids. Trimming stripped 0 bases from V and 10 bases from J, with 7 bases between. In nucleotides, the CDR3 is TGTGCCACCAGCAGAGATGGATGGGAGCAGTTCTTC. Its translation is CATSRDGWEQFF.

This clone occurred a few times. The chain employs TRBV7-3 and TRBJ2-1; 8 bases are a match to TRBD2. The ends lost 2 bases at V and 8 bases at J; junction bases unmatched: 8. The CDR3 loop spans 15 amino acids. CDR1 and CDR2 from the germline V gene are SGHTA and FQGTGA. Here the CDR3 DNA reads TGTGCCAGCAGCTTAGCCCCCGGGGGGGGCGATGAGCAGTTCTTC. Residues: CASSLAPGGGDEQFF.

The V call is TRBV7-8, the J call TRBJ2-2, with D perhaps TRBD2 (5 bases). Germline loops: CDR1 SGHVS, CDR2 FQNEAQ. The ends were cut back, 3 bases at V and 6 bases at J, with 14 bases in the middle. The CDR3 has 15 amino acids. This chain's CDR3 is CASSFLEGVAGELFF. CDR3 coding DNA: TGTGCCAGCAGCTTTCTCGAGGGAGTCGCCGGGGAGCTGTTTTTT.

The rearrangement uses TRBV7-9 and TRBJ1-2; weak D call: TRBD1 (5 bases). This CDR3 spans 17 amino acids. CDR1 and CDR2 (germline): SEHNR, FQNEAQ (reference sequence). V lost 1 base and J lost 1, with 16 bases in between. DNA for the CDR3: TGTGCCAGCAGCTTAGACGGGACTGCAGGCGGTAACTATGGCTACACCTTC. It yields the protein CASSLDGTAGGNYGYTF.

This rearrangement joins TRBV11-3 to TRBJ2-2; D uncertain. CDR1 and CDR2 (germline): SGHNT, YENEEA. The V gene lost 1 base and the J gene lost 7 bases, with 10 bases spanning the gap. CDR3 length equals 14 residues. The CDR3 loop reads CASSLGGANGELFF. CDR3 DNA: TGTGCCAGCAGCTTAGGAGGTGCGAACGGGGAGCTGTTTTTT.

The chain couples TRBV7-2 to TRBJ2-3, with 7 positions matching TRBD1. There are 15 residues in the CDR3. The germline CDR1 and CDR2 sequences are SGHTA and FQGNSA. V shed 3 bases, J shed 2 bases, and the junction held 5 bases outside the gene matches. The CDR3 spells CASSFRDSHTDTQYF. CDR3 nucleotide sequence: TGTGCCAGCAGCTTCCGGGACAGTCACACAGATACGCAGTATTTT.